This TCR beta chain was retrieved from a study of T cell repertoires in cytomegalovirus infection. Study summary: In public TCR beta signatures, there were indications of both CMV infection and matching HLA type. Study conclusions and caveats: Totalled public TCR beta family frequency picked out people who carried CMV plus the relevant HLA.

The germline CDR1 and CDR2 sequences are MNHNY and SVGAGI (reference sequence). This CDR3 has 13 amino acids. V was pared by 2 bases and J by 3 bases, with 8 bases between. In the case of this clonotype: The antigen is not known.

TCRdb re-called the reads with MiXCR, one entry per CDR3 protein. The data show about 260,000 distinct CDR3 sequences, with roughly 13% seen just once and about 10% held by the top ten. This receptor was obtained from a human donor in good health (CMV status not recorded). Some clones in this sample may be carry-over from other donors' samples. This chain connects TRBV6-6 to TRBJ2-7, with D possibly matching TRBD1 (5 bases). Source material: PBMCs. The CDR3 nucleotides are TGTGCCAGCAGTTACACGACAGACTACGAGCAGTACTTC. As protein: CASSYTTDYEQYF.